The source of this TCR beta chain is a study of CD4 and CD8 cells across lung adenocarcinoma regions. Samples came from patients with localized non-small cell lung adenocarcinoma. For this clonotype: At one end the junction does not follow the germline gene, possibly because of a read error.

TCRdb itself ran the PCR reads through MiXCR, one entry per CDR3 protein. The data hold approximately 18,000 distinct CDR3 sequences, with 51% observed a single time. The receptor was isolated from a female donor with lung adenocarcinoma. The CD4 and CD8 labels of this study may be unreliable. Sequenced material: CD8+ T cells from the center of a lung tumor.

CDR3: CASAAWGETSPETQYF. The DNA for the CDR3 is TGTGCCAGCGCGGCTTGGGGGGAAACTAGCCCAGAGACGCAGTATTTT. The chain couples TRBV27 to TRBJ2-3, with D possibly TRBD2 on 6 matching bases. CDR1 and CDR2 (germline): MNHEY, SMNVEV (reference sequence). This CDR3 is 16 amino acids long.